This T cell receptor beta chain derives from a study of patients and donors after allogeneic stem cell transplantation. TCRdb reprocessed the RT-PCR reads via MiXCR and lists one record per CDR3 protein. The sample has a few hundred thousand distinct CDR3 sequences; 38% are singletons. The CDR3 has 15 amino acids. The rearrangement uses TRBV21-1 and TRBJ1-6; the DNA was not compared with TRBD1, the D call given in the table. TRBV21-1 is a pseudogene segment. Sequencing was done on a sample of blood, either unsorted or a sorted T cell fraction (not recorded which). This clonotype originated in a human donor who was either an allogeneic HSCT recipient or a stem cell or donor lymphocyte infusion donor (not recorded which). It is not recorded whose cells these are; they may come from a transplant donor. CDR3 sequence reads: CASSKGGVGSSPLHF. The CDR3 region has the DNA TGTGCCAGCAGCAAAGGGGGGGTAGGATCTTCACCCCTCCACTTT.